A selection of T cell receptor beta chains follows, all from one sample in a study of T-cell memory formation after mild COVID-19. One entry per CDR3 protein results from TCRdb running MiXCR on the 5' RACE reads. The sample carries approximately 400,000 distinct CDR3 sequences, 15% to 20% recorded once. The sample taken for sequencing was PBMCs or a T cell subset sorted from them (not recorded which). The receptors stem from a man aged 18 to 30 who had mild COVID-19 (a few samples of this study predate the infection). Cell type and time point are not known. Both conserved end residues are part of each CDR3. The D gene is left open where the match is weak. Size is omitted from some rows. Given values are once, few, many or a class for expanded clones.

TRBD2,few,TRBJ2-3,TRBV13,TGTGCCAGCAGCGAAGCGGGGACAGATACGCAGTATTTT,CASSEAGTDTQYF
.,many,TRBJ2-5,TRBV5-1,TGCGCCAGCAGCTTGGATCCGGGGCTAGAGACCCAGTACTTC,CASSLDPGLETQYF
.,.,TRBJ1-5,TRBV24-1,TGTGCCACCAGTACGGGACAACAAAATCAGCCCCAGCATTTT,CATSTGQQNQPQHF
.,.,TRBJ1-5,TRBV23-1,TGCGCCAGCAGTCTTGGAACAATTTATCAGCCCCAGCATTTT,CASSLGTIYQPQHF
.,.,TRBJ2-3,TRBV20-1,TGCAGTGCTTCTACGGCCGAGGGCACAGATACGCAGTATTTT,CSASTAEGTDTQYF
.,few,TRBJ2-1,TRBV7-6,TGTGCCAGCACCCAACAGGGCTATGCTTCCTACAATGAGCAGTTCTTC,CASTQQGYASYNEQFF
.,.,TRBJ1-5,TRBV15,TGTGCCACCAGCAGAGAGGGGGGAAATCAGCCCCAGCATTTT,CATSREGGNQPQHF
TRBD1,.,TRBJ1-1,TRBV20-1,TGCAGTGCCGGGACAGGGGGCGACACTGAAGCTTTCTTT,CSAGTGGDTEAFF
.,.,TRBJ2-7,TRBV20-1,TGCAGTGCTTCACGGGGGGACACCTACGAGCAGTACTTC,CSASRGDTYEQYF
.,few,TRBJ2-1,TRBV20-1,TGCAGTGCTAGGGGAGGCGGGGTCTCCTACAATGAGCAGTTCTTC,CSARGGGVSYNEQFF
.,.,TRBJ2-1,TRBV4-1,TGCGCCAGCAGCCAGCTTGGGGCCTACAATGAGCAGTTCTTC,CASSQLGAYNEQFF
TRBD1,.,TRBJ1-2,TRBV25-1,TGTGCCAGCAGTCGCTGGACAGGGGCTAACTATGGCTACACCTTC,CASSRWTGANYGYTF
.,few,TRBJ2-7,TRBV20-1,TGCAGTGCTATCGGTCCGGTGATATCCTACGAGCAGTACTTC,CSAIGPVISYEQYF
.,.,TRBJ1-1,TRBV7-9,TGTGCCAGCAGCTTAGCCGACAGAGAAGCTTTCTTT,CASSLADREAFF
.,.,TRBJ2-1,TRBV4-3,TGCGCCAGCAGCCAAGCACCCGGCAATGAGCAGTTCTTC,CASSQAPGNEQFF
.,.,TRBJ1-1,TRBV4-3,TGCGCCAGCAGCCAAGCGGGCAGGGAGGGCACTGAATCTTTCTTT,CASSQAGREGTESFF
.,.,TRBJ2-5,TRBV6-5,TGTGCCAGCAGTGCGCCGGGGAGGAGAGAGACCCAGTACTTC,CASSAPGRRETQYF
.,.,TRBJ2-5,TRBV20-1,TGCAGTGCTCAAGAGGGGAATCAAGAGACCCAGTACTTC,CSAQEGNQETQYF
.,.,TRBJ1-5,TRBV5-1,TGCGCCAGCAGCTTGGGGGCTTTAAGCCCATATGGCGGTCAGCCCCAGCATTTT,CASSLGALSPYGGQPQHF
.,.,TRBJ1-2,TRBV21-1,TGTGCCAGCAGCAAAGCAACTTCCCCTGAGGACTATGGCTACACCTTC,CASSKATSPEDYGYTF
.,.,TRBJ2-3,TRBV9,TGTGCCAGCACCCCGCACGGGGACATCACAGATACGCAGTATTTT,CASTPHGDITDTQYF
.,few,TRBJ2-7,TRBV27,TGTGCCAGCAGTTTATCTGCAGGTTCCCTTACCTACGAGCAGTACTTC,CASSLSAGSLTYEQYF
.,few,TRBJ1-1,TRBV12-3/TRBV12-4,TGTGCCAGCAGTTCACAGGTCCTGGGAGCTTTCTTT,CASSSQVLGAFF
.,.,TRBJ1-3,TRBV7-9,TGTGCCAGCAGCACCTCTGGAAACACCATATATTTT,CASSTSGNTIYF
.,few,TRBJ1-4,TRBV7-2,TGTGCCAGCAGGGACAGCAACCGTGAAAAACTGTTTTTT,CASRDSNREKLFF
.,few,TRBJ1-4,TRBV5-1,TGCGCCAGCAGCTTGGGACCGACCGACCCAGGGGAAAAACTGTTTTTT,CASSLGPTDPGEKLFF
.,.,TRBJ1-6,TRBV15,TGTGCCACCAGCCGGGCTTCCTATAATTCACCCATCCACTTT,CATSRASYNSPIHF
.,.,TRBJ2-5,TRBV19,TGTGCCAGTAGTACCCTCTACAGGGAGACCCAGTACTTC,CASSTLYRETQYF
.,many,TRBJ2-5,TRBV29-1,TGCAGCGTTGTATCCAGCAAAGAGACCCAGTACTTC,CSVVSSKETQYF
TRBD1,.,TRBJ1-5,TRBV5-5,TGTGCCAGCAGCGACCGGGACAGGGGAGAAGATCAGCCCCAGCATTTT,CASSDRDRGEDQPQHF
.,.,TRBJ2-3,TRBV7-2,TGTGCCAGCAGCTTAGCGCCTGGCGGGGGCGTAGATACGCAGTATTTT,CASSLAPGGGVDTQYF
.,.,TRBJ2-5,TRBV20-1,TGCAGTGCTAGAGTCCAAGCCCAACCTCAAGAGACCCAGTACTTC,CSARVQAQPQETQYF
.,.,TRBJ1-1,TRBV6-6,TGTGCCAGCAGAACCGGACGGGAAGTTGGCACTGAAGCTTTCTTT,CASRTGREVGTEAFF
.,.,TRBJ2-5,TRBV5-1,TGCGCCAGCACCCCTTCGAGCCAAGAGACCCAGTACTTC,CASTPSSQETQYF
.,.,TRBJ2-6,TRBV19,TGTGCCAGTAGTACAACACTCTCTGGGGCCAACGTCCTGACTTTC,CASSTTLSGANVLTF
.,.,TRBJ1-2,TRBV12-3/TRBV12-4,TGTGCCAGCAGGTCCTCGCTTGACTATGGCTACACCTTC,CASRSSLDYGYTF
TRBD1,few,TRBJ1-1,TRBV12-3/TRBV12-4,TGTGCCAGCAGTCCTAGGGGACAGAGGAACACTGAAGCTTTCTTT,CASSPRGQRNTEAFF
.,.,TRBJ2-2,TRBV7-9,TGTGCCAGCAGCCAAGGGGGGTATTCCGGGGAGCTGTTTTTT,CASSQGGYSGELFF
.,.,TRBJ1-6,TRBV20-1,TGCAGTGCTCCACGGGAGGGAGGCCCTATGACGATGGTTCCCCTCCACTTT,CSAPREGGPMTMVPLHF
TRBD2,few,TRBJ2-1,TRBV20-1,TGCAGTGCTAGAGATCCTCAGAGCGGGGGGGCCGCTGAGCAGTTCTTC,CSARDPQSGGAAEQFF
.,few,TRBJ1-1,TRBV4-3,TGCGCCAGCAGCGTGGAAATACTGATCACTGAAGCTTTCTTT,CASSVEILITEAFF
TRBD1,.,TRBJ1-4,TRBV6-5,TGTGCCAGCAGTGGAGCAGGGGGCGCGGGTGAAAAACTGTTTTTT,CASSGAGGAGEKLFF
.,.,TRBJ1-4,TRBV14,TGTGCCAGCAGCCAGGTCCAGAATGAAAAACTGTTTTTT,CASSQVQNEKLFF
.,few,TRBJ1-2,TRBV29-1,TGCAGCGTTGTGGGCCGTGGTTTCTCCTATCATGGCTACACCTTC,CSVVGRGFSYHGYTF
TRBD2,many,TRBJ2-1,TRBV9,TGTGCCAGCAGCGTAGGCGTGGGGGGGGAGCAGTTCTTC,CASSVGVGGEQFF
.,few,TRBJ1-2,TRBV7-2,TGTGCCAGCAGCTTCCCGGGAAGCTATGGCTACACCTTC,CASSFPGSYGYTF
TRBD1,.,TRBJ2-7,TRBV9,TGTGCCAGCAGCGACCGGGACAGGGGGCTGAACGAGCAGTACTTC,CASSDRDRGLNEQYF